A selection of T cell receptor beta chains follows, all from one sample in a study of beta chain features in type 1 diabetes. Sequencing used immunoSEQ multiplex PCR; TCRdb keeps in-frame clones, though not all of them. The data hold about 160,000 clones, with 6% to 9% observed a single time. Sequenced material: central memory CD4+ T cells from blood. The receptors stem from a man between 18 and 29 years old with type 1 diabetes. CDR3s include the opening cysteine and the closing phenylalanine or tryptophan. Each record gives: V gene, J gene, D gene, clone size, CDR3 DNA, CDR3 protein. The D gene is left open where the match is weak. Size is stated for part of the rows, as once, few or many counts, or as a class when the clone is expanded.

TRBV18	TRBJ2-5	-	-	TGTGCCAGCTCACCTCCGGGACCGGGAGTACCCTTTTACTTC	CASSPPGPGVPFYF
TRBV10-2	TRBJ1-1	TRBD1	-	TGCGCCAGCAGGCTACAGGGGGCGGACACTGAAGCTTTCTTT	CASRLQGADTEAFF
TRBV6-6	TRBJ2-7	TRBD2	-	TGTGCCAGCAGTTACTCGATGACTAGCGGAATCTACGAGCAGTACTTC	CASSYSMTSGIYEQYF
TRBV5-1	TRBJ1-6	-	-	TGCGCCAGCAGCTTGGATGGCAGCTCCTATAATTCACCCCTCCACTTT	CASSLDGSSYNSPLHF
TRBV5-4	TRBJ2-5	-	-	TGTGCCAGCAGCAGAGAGGAGACCCAGTACTTC	CASSREETQYF
TRBV15	TRBJ1-1	-	-	TGTGCCACCAGCCCCCAACGGGGAGCAGAAGCTTTCTTT	CATSPQRGAEAFF
TRBV9	TRBJ2-1	TRBD2	few	TGTGCCAGCAGCATTCGCGGGGGGGACAATGAGCAGTTCTTC	CASSIRGGDNEQFF
TRBV5-1	TRBJ2-2	TRBD1	-	TGCGCCAGCAGCCGCCGGGACAGGGGAAACACCGGGGAGCTGTTTTTT	CASSRRDRGNTGELFF
TRBV2	TRBJ1-5	-	few	TGTGCCAGCAGTGAGGAGAAGGGGCAGCCCCAGCATTTT	CASSEEKGQPQHF
TRBV2	TRBJ2-7	TRBD1	few	TGTGCCAGCAGTGAATGGCGCAGGGGGAACGAGCAGTACTTC	CASSEWRRGNEQYF
TRBV6-6	TRBJ1-5	TRBD1	few	TGTGCCAGCAGTGACAGGGGGCAGGGTCAGCCCCAGCATTTT	CASSDRGQGQPQHF
TRBV11-2	TRBJ1-4	-	-	TGTGCCAGCAGCTTTGGAGGCAGGGAAAAACTGTTTTTT	CASSFGGREKLFF
TRBV7-2	TRBJ2-7	-	-	TGTGCCAGCAGCACCGACTTAGATCTAACCTCCTACGAGCAGTACTTC	CASSTDLDLTSYEQYF
TRBV2	TRBJ2-7	-	-	TGTGCCAGCAGTCTCGGCGAGCAGTACTTC	CASSLGEQYF
TRBV27	TRBJ2-1	-	-	TGTGCCAGCAGTTTATCAACAGGGATAAAGTACAATGAGCAGTTCTTC	CASSLSTGIKYNEQFF
TRBV7-2	TRBJ2-7	TRBD2	few	TGTGCCAGCAGCTTAAAAACTAGCGGGGGCGGGGGGGCCTACGAGCAGTACTTC	CASSLKTSGGGGAYEQYF
TRBV5-4	TRBJ1-2	TRBD1	-	TGTGCCAGCAGCCCGGGACAGGGTGGATTCGTGGGCTACACCTTC	CASSPGQGGFVGYTF
TRBV6-5	TRBJ2-7	TRBD1	-	TGTGCCAGCAGCTGGGACAGGGGTTCCTACGAGCAGTACTTC	CASSWDRGSYEQYF
TRBV27	TRBJ2-7	-	few	TGTGCCAGCAGTCACCGTGGACCCGGAGGGGAGCAGTACTTC	CASSHRGPGGEQYF
TRBV4-3	TRBJ2-6	TRBD1	-	TGCGCCAGCAGCAGGGGACAGCAGAACTCTGGGGCCAACGTCCTGACTTTC	CASSRGQQNSGANVLTF
TRBV6-5	TRBJ2-1	-	-	TGTGCCATCCGAGGCCAGGGGCGGGATGAGCAGTTCTTC	CAIRGQGRDEQFF
TRBV10-3	TRBJ2-5	TRBD1	-	TGTGCCATCAGTGACGAGGGGGCCAGGAGAGAGACCCAGTACTTC	CAISDEGARRETQYF
TRBV15	TRBJ2-5	-	many	TGTGCCACCAGCAGAGATGGAGAAGTAGTCAAAGAGACCCAGTACTTC	CATSRDGEVVKETQYF
TRBV7-9	TRBJ2-2	TRBD2	few	TGTGCCAGCATCCCTAGCGGGAACACCGGGGAGCTGTTTTTT	CASIPSGNTGELFF
TRBV10-3	TRBJ1-2	-	-	TGTGCCATCAGTGTGGTGGAGACGGATGGCTACACCTTC	CAISVVETDGYTF
TRBV29-1	TRBJ1-4	TRBD1	many	TGCAGCGTTGAGGGACAGAACGAAGGACTGTTTTTT	CSVEGQNEGLFF
TRBV30	TRBJ2-5	-	-	TGTGCCTGGAGTTTCCAGGGGGGTCAAGAGACCCAGTACTTC	CAWSFQGGQETQYF
TRBV5-4	TRBJ1-2	-	few	TGTGCCAGCAGCTTGGAGGTGGTCGGGAGCTATGGCTACACCTTC	CASSLEVVGSYGYTF
TRBV28	TRBJ2-1	-	-	TGTGCCAGCAGGAGAAGCGGGGGACAGAGTTATGAGCAGTTCTTC	CASRRSGGQSYEQFF
TRBV9	TRBJ2-3	-	-	TGTGCCAGCAGCGTATCCTTGGGGAGCAACACAGATACGCAGTATTTT	CASSVSLGSNTDTQYF
TRBV18	TRBJ1-1	-	few	TGTGCCAGCTCAGACAGGTCCGGCCGTCCTGGGAACACTGAAGCTTTCTTT	CASSDRSGRPGNTEAFF
TRBV5-1	TRBJ2-7	TRBD1	few	TGCGCCAGCAGTTGGGGACAGGGTTCATCCTACGAGCAGTACTTC	CASSWGQGSSYEQYF
TRBV5-1	TRBJ1-6	-	few	TGCGCCAGCAGCGTCGATTTCTCAGCGGCCTATAATTCACCCCTCCACTTT	CASSVDFSAAYNSPLHF
TRBV19	TRBJ2-1	TRBD2	few	TGTGCCAGTAGTATAGGACTAGCGGGGACGAATGAGCAGTTCTTC	CASSIGLAGTNEQFF
TRBV11-2	TRBJ2-3	TRBD1	few	TGTGCCAGCAGCTTAGAAAGGACAGGGGTCGATACGCAGTATTTT	CASSLERTGVDTQYF
TRBV5-1	TRBJ2-5	TRBD2	-	TGCGCCAGCAGCCGCGAACTAGCGGGAGGGCTTCGAGAGACCCAGTACTTC	CASSRELAGGLRETQYF
TRBV10-3	TRBJ2-7	TRBD2	-	TGTGCCATCAGTGATCTGGGCGGGAGAACCTACGAGCAGTACTTC	CAISDLGGRTYEQYF
TRBV5-6	TRBJ2-7	-	-	TGTGCCAGCAGCCTTTGGACAGCCTACGAGCAGTACTTC	CASSLWTAYEQYF
TRBV7-8	TRBJ2-5	TRBD1	few	TGTGCCAGCAGCCCTGGACAGGGAGGAGAGACCCAGTACTTC	CASSPGQGGETQYF
TRBV7-2	TRBJ2-3	-	few	TGTGCCAGCAGCTCGACCAGCGGAGATACGCAGTATTTT	CASSSTSGDTQYF
TRBV30	TRBJ2-7	-	few	TGTGCCTGGGGGCGAGGGATCTACGAGCAGTACTTC	CAWGRGIYEQYF
TRBV19	TRBJ1-2	TRBD1	few	TGTGCCAGTTACGGACAGGGGAGAATCTATGGCTACACCTTC	CASYGQGRIYGYTF
TRBV7-9	TRBJ1-4	-	few	TGTGCCAGCAGCTTAGGAATCGACAGTAGTGAAAAACTGTTTTTT	CASSLGIDSSEKLFF
TRBV28	TRBJ1-6	-	few	TGTGCCACCTTGCGTTCGGACATCAATTCACCCCTCCACTTT	CATLRSDINSPLHF
TRBV7-9	TRBJ2-7	-	-	TGTGCCAGCAGCTTAGCCACAGGGATCGAGCAGTACTTC	CASSLATGIEQYF